What follows are 21 T cell receptor beta chains derived from one specimen sequenced in a study of blood T cell repertoires in COVID-19. Profiling relied on immunoSEQ multiplex PCR, and the TCRdb table lists in-frame clones only, not all of them. The sample gives about 330,000 clones, about 92% of which show up once; approximately 17% is in the top ten. Sequenced: PBMCs or T cells enriched from blood (not recorded which). All receptors come from a woman in her twenties or thirties who had recovered from COVID-19.

Worth noting for this clone: The sample contains more than one DNA sequence encoding this CDR3. In nucleotides, the CDR3 is TGTGCCAGCAGGGGACTAGCGGGAGCTGGCGAGCAGTTCTTC. It encodes CASRGLAGAGEQFF. This chain connects TRBV2 to TRBJ2-1; the match to TRBD2 covers 14 bases. CDR1 and CDR2 (germline): SNHLY, FYNNEI. V dropped 6 bases and J dropped 10; count of bases not matched to a gene: 5. This CDR3 contains 14 residues.

V and J are TRBV11-3 and TRBJ2-1; 11 bases map to TRBD2. CDR3 length: 15 residues. The V segment lost 4 bases and the J segment 7 bases; nucleotides outside the gene matches: 6. Germline loops: CDR1 SGHNT, CDR2 YENEEA. The CDR3 nucleotides read TGTGCCAGCAGCTCGACTAGCGGGGTTACAAATGAGCAGTTCTTC. Protein sequence: CASSSTSGVTNEQFF.

This rearrangement joins TRBV5-8 to TRBJ1-2, with TRBD1 matching 10 bases. Germline V gene sequence: CDR1 SGHTS, CDR2 YDEGEE. The CDR3 totals 15 residues. Trimming removed 4 bases from V and 4 bases from J; junction bases left unmatched: 7. CDR3 sequence (DNA): TGTGCCAGCAGCGACCTGACAGGGGGCGCCTATGGCTACACCTTC. Translating it yields CASSDLTGGAYGYTF.

V and J are TRBV6-1 and TRBJ1-2; unclear D gene. The CDR3 is 14 residues long. The germline V gene encodes CDR1 MNHNS and CDR2 SASEGT. Trimming left V 2 bases short and J 7 bases short, with 14 bases between. The CDR3: CASSERKVTTGYTF. The CDR3 nucleotides read TGTGCCAGCAGTGAACGTAAGGTGACAACTGGCTACACCTTC.

This clone has just one count. CDR3 protein: CASSGAGTGYTYEQYF. The CDR3 DNA is TGCGCCAGCAGCGGGGCCGGGACAGGGTACACCTACGAGCAGTACTTC. This chain uses TRBV5-1 with TRBJ2-7; 9 nucleotides align to TRBD1. V lost 4 bases, J lost 2 bases, and 10 bases stayed unmatched. The CDR3 length is 16 residues. Per germline, CDR1 SGHRS and CDR2 YFSETQ.

V usage is TRBV7-9 and J usage is TRBJ1-3; maybe TRBD1 (6 bases). Trimming took off 5 bases at V and 0 bases at J, with 11 bases between the two ends. This CDR3 contains 15 residues. The germline gives CDR1 SEHNR, CDR2 FQNEAQ (reference sequence). CDR3 nucleotide sequence: TGTGCCAGCAGCCCAGAGACAGGCTCTGGAAACACCATATATTTT. Translation gives CASSPETGSGNTIYF. The full variable domain, its missing parts supplied by reference TRBV7-9 and TRBJ1-3, is DTGVSQNPRHKITKRGQNVTFRCDPISEHNRLYWYRQTLGQGPEFLTYFQNEAQLEKSRLLSDRFSAERPKGSFSTLEIQRTEQGDSAMYLCASSPETGSGNTIYFGEGSWLTVV.

This chain links TRBV27 with TRBJ2-3; 10 bases align to TRBD1. The CDR3 sequence is 14 residues long. The germline V gene has CDR1 MNHEY and CDR2 SMNVEV (reference sequence). V shed 8 bases and J 1 base; nucleotides not matched to a gene: 3. Here the CDR3 reads CASRGTGGTDTQYF. As DNA, the CDR3 is TGTGCCAGCCGAGGGACAGGGGGCACAGATACGCAGTATTTT.

This clone was detected only once. The same CDR3 also results from other DNA sequences found in this sample. The chain joins TRBV28 to TRBJ1-5, with D possibly TRBD1 on 6 matching bases. The CDR3 totals 14 residues. V lost 1 base, J lost 3 bases, and 7 bases lay in between. Germline CDR1 and CDR2: MDHEN and SYDVKM. CDR3 DNA: TGTGCCAGCAGTTTATCAGGGGTCAATCAGCCCCAGCATTTT. This gives the protein CASSLSGVNQPQHF. Complete variable domain (other parts from reference TRBV28 and TRBJ1-5): DVKVTQSSRYLVKRTGEKVFLECVQDMDHENMFWYRQDPGLGLRLIYFSYDVKMKEKGDIPEGYSVSREKKERFSLILESASTNQTSMYLCASSLSGVNQPQHFGDGTRLSIL.

This chain links TRBV12-3 or TRBV12-4 with TRBJ2-1; maybe TRBD2 (6 bases). V lost 5 bases to trimming and J lost 11 bases, with 10 bases between them. This CDR3 is 11 amino acids long. CDR3 loop: CASSGGTKQFF. The CDR3 DNA reads TGTGCCAGCAGTGGAGGGACCAAGCAGTTCTTC.

There are a few counts of this clone. CDR3 sequence reads: CSAGGTPEQFF. DNA of the CDR3: TGCAGTGCTGGGGGGACTCCCGAGCAGTTCTTC. J is TRBJ2-1 and V is TRBV20-1; weak D call: TRBD2 (6 bases). The CDR3 extends over 11 amino acids. Trimming cost V 5 bases and J 10 bases, with 12 bases left between them. Looked up from germline, CDR1 is DFQATT and CDR2 is SNEGSKA (reference sequence).

The chain carries TRBV10-3 and TRBJ2-7, with 8 bases matching TRBD1. The CDR3 is 14 amino acids. The V and J ends lost 6 bases and 4 bases, in that order; junction bases with no gene match: 8. The V gene's germline CDR1 is ENHRY and CDR2 SYGVKD. The chain's CDR3 is CAIRTGELGYEQYF. The DNA for the CDR3 is TGTGCCATCAGGACAGGGGAACTGGGATACGAGCAGTACTTC.

The chain has TRBV29-1 and TRBJ2-7; TRBD1 is a possible D gene (6 bases). V was trimmed by 6 bases and J by 9 bases, leaving 15 bases between them. This CDR3 is 11 amino acids long. Germline CDR1 is SQVTM and CDR2 is ANQGSEA. The CDR3 DNA reads as TGCAGCGTCAACAGGGTCGACGGGCAGTACTTC. Amino acids: CSVNRVDGQYF.

This clone has only a few counts. The identical CDR3 is also encoded by other nucleotide sequences in the sample. The chain joins TRBV9 to TRBJ2-7; D perhaps matches TRBD2 (6 bases). Germline assignment: CDR1 SGDLS and CDR2 YYNGEE. The CDR3 has 13 amino acids. Trimming removed 0 bases at V and 3 bases at J, with 7 bases between. The CDR3 DNA is TGTGCCAGCAGCGTAGGCGGGGACTACGAGCAGTACTTC. Encoded protein: CASSVGGDYEQYF. The variable domain in full, completed from reference TRBV9 and TRBJ2-7, reads DSGVTQTPKHLITATGQRVTLRCSPRSGDLSVYWYQQSLDQGLQFLIQYYNGEERAKGNILERFSAQQFPDLHSELNLSSLELGDSALYFCASSVGGDYEQYFGPGTRLTVT.

This clone was seen once. The chain recombines TRBV29-1 with TRBJ2-1; D is perhaps TRBD1 (6 bases). V lost 2 bases, J lost 7 bases, and 12 bases lay in between. This CDR3 spans 13 amino acids. In germline, CDR1 is SQVTM, CDR2 ANQGSEA. The CDR3: CSVEQGKKNEQFF. CDR3 DNA sequence: TGCAGCGTTGAACAGGGGAAGAAAAATGAGCAGTTCTTC.

In this sample, this clone turned up once. The genes are TRBV27 and TRBJ1-6; D possibly corresponds to TRBD1 (6 bases). Trimming took off 5 bases at V and 8 bases at J, with 16 bases between the two ends. In germline, CDR1 is MNHEY, CDR2 SMNVEV (reference sequence). The CDR3 totals 15 residues. In DNA form, the CDR3 reads TGTGCCAGCAGTGTTCAGGGGAAAGGGCATTCACCCCTCCACTTT. Translation: CASSVQGKGHSPLHF.

This clone was seen just once. The rearrangement joins TRBV24-1 to TRBJ2-2, with TRBD1 identical over 8 bases. V was clipped by 3 bases and J by 2 bases; unmatched bases: 7. This CDR3 has 17 amino acids. CDR1 is KGHDR, CDR2 SFDVKD, per germline. The DNA for the CDR3 is TGTGCCACCAGTGATGGGTGGCAGGGGGCAAACACCGGGGAGCTGTTTTTT. This sequence encodes CATSDGWQGANTGELFF.

CDR3 nucleotides: TGTGCCAGCAGCTTAACAGCCCTAGCGGGGTTCGAGCAGTACTTC. Protein sequence: CASSLTALAGFEQYF. The gene calls are TRBV7-9 and TRBJ2-7, with 9 bases that match TRBD2. The CDR3 length is 15 residues. In germline, CDR1 is SEHNR, CDR2 FQNEAQ (reference sequence). Trimming removed 2 bases from V and 6 bases from J; junction bases left unmatched: 8.

The chain combines TRBV5-1 with TRBJ2-1; the D gene is possibly TRBD1 (5 bases). Germline V gene sequence: CDR1 SGHRS, CDR2 YFSETQ. The CDR3 is 16 residues long. Trimming took off 0 bases at V and 9 bases at J, with 19 bases between the two ends. In nucleotides, the CDR3 is TGCGCCAGCAGCTTGGCCATATCAGGCCAGGGTAGTGAGCAGTTCTTC. The encoded protein is CASSLAISGQGSEQFF.

This clone showed up just a few times. The chain carries TRBV19 and TRBJ1-2; D gene uncertain. The CDR3 is 15 amino acids. With 3 bases removed from V and 1 base from J, the gap between germline ends came to 12 bases. Germline CDR1 and CDR2: LNHDA and SQIVND (reference sequence). The CDR3 loop reads CASSISGYDNYGYTF. The CDR3 DNA follows: TGTGCCAGTAGTATTTCGGGTTATGATAACTATGGCTACACCTTC.

The CDR3 nucleotides read TGTGCCAGCATCGACAGGGGGGGATACAATGAGCAGTTCTTC. Protein: CASIDRGGYNEQFF. The chain carries TRBV2 and TRBJ2-1, with 9 positions matching TRBD1. The ends lost 7 bases at V and 4 bases at J; junction bases unmatched: 5. Germline CDR1 and CDR2: SNHLY and FYNNEI. The CDR3 runs 14 residues.

The chain joins TRBV7-3 to TRBJ2-3; D might be TRBD2 (6 bases). The CDR3 contains 15 residues. With 5 bases removed from V and 0 bases from J, the gap between germline ends came to 12 bases. Germline loops: CDR1 SGHTA, CDR2 FQGTGA. The CDR3 here is CASSPMGLSTDTQYF. In nucleotides, the CDR3 is TGTGCCAGCAGCCCCATGGGACTTAGCACAGATACGCAGTATTTT.